This T cell receptor beta chain was retrieved from a study of cytotoxic CD8 clonotypes in ibrutinib-treated CLL. Study overall: Across the patients, about a dozen were relapsed/refractory, around 16 treatment-naive and approximately 18 IGHV unmutated. Samples showed on average about 250,000 productive templates and 94,082 productive rearrangements.

Regarding the study as a whole: Clonality rose at ibrutinib response, held steady in sustained remission, and fell toward baseline at progression. Public clonotypes, found uncommonly, either contracted or stayed stable on treatment.

The protocol was immunoSEQ multiplex PCR, while the TCRdb copy is restricted to in-frame clones and leaves out a portion. The data hold roughly 180,000 clones, with about 84% observed a single time. A remark on this clone: Its antigen is currently unknown.

The specimen was PBMCs, collected after 24 months of ibrutinib treatment. The sequence derives from a human donor with chronic lymphocytic leukemia.

The CDR3 DNA sequence: TGTGCCAGCAGTTCCACTGTGGTCAATGAGCAGTTCTTC. Encoded protein: CASSSTVVNEQFF. The rearrangement links TRBV28 to TRBJ2-1; D not resolved. The CDR3 totals 13 residues. CDR1 and CDR2 (germline): MDHEN, SYDVKM. Between the trimmed V and J ends, which lost 4 bases and 6 bases, there was a span of 10 bases.